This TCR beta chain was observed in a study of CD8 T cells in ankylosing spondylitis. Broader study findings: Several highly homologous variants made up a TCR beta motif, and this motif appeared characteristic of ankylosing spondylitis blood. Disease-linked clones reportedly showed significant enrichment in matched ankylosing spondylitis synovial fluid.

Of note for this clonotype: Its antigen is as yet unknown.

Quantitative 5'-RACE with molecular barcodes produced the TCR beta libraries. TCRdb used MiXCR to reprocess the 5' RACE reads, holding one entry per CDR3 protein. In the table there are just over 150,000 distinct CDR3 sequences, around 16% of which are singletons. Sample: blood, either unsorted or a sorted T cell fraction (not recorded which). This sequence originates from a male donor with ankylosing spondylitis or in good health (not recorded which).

The CDR3 is CAWSEIGATYNEQFF. The CDR3 bases are TGTGCCTGGAGTGAGATAGGGGCCACCTACAATGAGCAGTTCTTC. The chain couples TRBV30 to TRBJ2-1, with a weak D call TRBD1 (5 bases). This CDR3 has 15 residues. Germline loops: CDR1 GTSNPN, CDR2 SVGIG (reference sequence). The germline V and J ends were trimmed by 1 base and 2 bases, with 12 bases remaining between them.